A single sample gave rise to the 21 T cell receptor beta chains below, sequenced in a study of spatial heterogeneity in lung cancer. Time point denoted: sample taken at primary tumor resection. TCRdb re-called the 5' RACE reads with MiXCR, one entry per CDR3 protein. The sample includes around 15,000 distinct CDR3 sequences, roughly 4% of them seen just once. The sequencing used normal lung tissue next to the tumor, collected at surgery. Receptors originate from a male donor with early-stage non-small cell lung cancer.

Many counts were recorded for this clonotype. A library made for alpha chains picked up this beta chain off target, so its size means little. The rearrangement joins TRBV6-1 to TRBJ2-3, with TRBD2 matching 14 bases. CDR1 is MNHNS, CDR2 SASEGT, per germline. Trimming removed 3 bases from V and 4 bases from J; junction bases left unmatched: 6. CDR3 length: 17 residues. This CDR3 reads CASSDPRLAGGADTQYF. The CDR3 DNA reads as TGTGCCAGCAGTGACCCCCGACTAGCGGGAGGGGCAGATACGCAGTATTTT.

This clonotype was detected ten times or more. This beta chain is a stray sequence in a library constructed for alpha chains; its clone size is not meaningful. This chain connects TRBV5-8 to TRBJ2-5; D is undetermined. This CDR3 region has 14 residues. Germline CDR1 and CDR2: SGHTS and YDEGEE. V lost 2 bases, J lost 1 base, and 9 bases lay in between. For the CDR3, the DNA is TGTGCCAGCAGCTTATATCAGTCCCAAGAGACCCAGTACTTC. Protein product: CASSLYQSQETQYF. Variable domain in full (rest from reference TRBV5-8 and TRBJ2-5): EAGVTQSPTHLIKTRGQQATLRCSPISGHTSVYWYQQALGLGLQFLLWYDEGEERNRGNFPPRFSGRQFPNYSSELNVNALELEDSALYLCASSLYQSQETQYFGPGTRLLVL.

This clonotype was counted many times. This beta chain lies outside the target of a library built for alpha chains; its clone size means little. The chain links TRBV7-2 to TRBJ1-2; 7 bases align to TRBD1. Germline V lookup: CDR1 SGHTA, CDR2 FQGNSA. V was pared by 5 bases and J by 4 bases, with 10 bases of the junction left unmatched. This CDR3 spans 15 amino acids. CDR3 coding DNA: TGTGCCAGCAGCCCCCAGGGGGGTGTAGGCTATGGCTACACCTTC. This encodes CASSPQGGVGYGYTF.

Ten or more counts support this clonotype. In a library made to pick up alpha chains, this beta chain is a stray read with a size that means little. This chain uses TRBV4-1 with TRBJ2-7, with D possibly matching TRBD1 (6 bases). Trimming cost V 1 base and J 6 bases, with 16 bases left between them. Per the germline V gene, CDR1 is MGHRA and CDR2 is YSYEKL. CDR3 size: 15 residues. Written as DNA, the CDR3 is TGCGCCAGCAGCCAAGTCCGGGACACCTCGGGCGAGCAGTACTTC. Translating gives CASSQVRDTSGEQYF.

This clonotype occurred many times. The library was prepared for alpha chains; this beta chain is a stray read, so its frequency means little. This sequence joins TRBV2 and TRBJ1-1; D is undetermined. The V end was cut by 6 bases, the J end by 1 base, with 15 bases between. From germline, CDR1 is SNHLY and CDR2 FYNNEI. The CDR3 runs to 15 residues. The CDR3, as DNA: TGTGCCAGCAGCCTGGTGGGTACGGCGAACACTGAAGCTTTCTTT. Translation gives CASSLVGTANTEAFF.

This clonotype is medium-sized in the sample. Since the library was made to target alpha chains, this beta chain is a stray read and its abundance is not meaningful. The chain combines TRBV4-1 with TRBJ2-4, with 8 bases lining up with TRBD2. This CDR3 has 18 amino acids. From germline, CDR1 is MGHRA and CDR2 YSYEKL. V was pared by 0 bases and J by 0 bases, with 7 bases of the junction left unmatched. DNA for the CDR3: TGCGCCAGCAGCCAAGATCGGGGGGGAGTACTAGCCAAAAACATTCAGTACTTC. Residues: CASSQDRGGVLAKNIQYF.

At least ten counts were recorded for this clonotype. This beta chain represents an off-target read in a library built for alpha chains; its size is of limited meaning. The rearrangement uses TRBV12-3 or TRBV12-4 and TRBJ1-2; unclear D gene. The CDR3 length is 12 residues. V dropped 3 bases and J dropped 2 bases, with 4 bases sitting between them. This CDR3 reads CASSLKNYGYTF. The CDR3 nucleotides are TGTGCCAGCAGTTTGAAGAACTATGGCTACACCTTC.

This clonotype was counted many times. Being off target in a library aimed at alpha chains, this beta chain has a size of little meaning. The V gene is TRBV3-1, the J gene TRBJ2-3; D may be TRBD2 (6 bases). The germline V and J ends were trimmed by 1 base and 1 base, with 21 bases remaining between them. Germline V gene data show CDR1 as LGHDT and CDR2 as YNNKEL (reference sequence). The CDR3 sequence is 19 residues long. CDR3 region: CASSQVLVRSGPGTDTQYF. The CDR3 coding sequence is TGTGCCAGCAGCCAAGTCTTGGTGCGTAGCGGACCCGGCACAGATACGCAGTATTTT.

This clonotype has a count of ten or more. Since the library was made to target alpha chains, this beta chain is a stray read and its abundance is not meaningful. The rearrangement uses TRBV10-3 and TRBJ1-1; D may be TRBD1 (6 bases). The CDR3 runs 13 residues. Germline V gene data show CDR1 as ENHRY and CDR2 as SYGVKD. The V end lost 5 bases, the J end lost 5 bases, and 12 bases lay between the germline ends. The CDR3 spells CAISPTGRTEAFF. CDR3 bases: TGTGCCATCAGTCCCACAGGGAGGACTGAAGCTTTCTTT.

There are many counts of this clonotype. A library made for alpha chains picked up this beta chain off target, so its size means little. The J gene is TRBJ1-1, the V gene TRBV29-1; TRBD1 is a possible D gene (6 bases). Germline lookup yields CDR1 SQVTM and CDR2 ANQGSEA. Trimming took off 5 bases at V and 4 bases at J, with 20 bases between the two ends. CDR3 length: 15 residues. The CDR3 protein is CSVPRNNRVGTEAFF. The DNA of the CDR3 is TGCAGCGTTCCCCGGAATAACAGGGTGGGCACTGAAGCTTTCTTT. Full variable domain (remainder filled in from reference TRBV29-1 and TRBJ1-1): SAVISQKPSRDICQRGTSLTIQCQVDSQVTMMFWYRQQPGQSLTLIATANQGSEATYESGFVIDKFPISRPNLTFSTLTVSNMSPEDSSIYLCSVPRNNRVGTEAFFGQGTRLTVV.

This clonotype was counted ten times or more. This beta chain represents an off-target read in a library built for alpha chains; its size is of limited meaning. This chain uses TRBV6-2 or TRBV6-3 with TRBJ1-5, with no clear D. Germline CDR1 MNHEY, CDR2 SVGEGT. The V end lost 1 base, the J end lost 3 bases, and 7 bases lay between the germline ends. The CDR3 has 14 residues. CDR3 nucleotide sequence: TGTGCCAGCAGTTACTACAGCACCAATCAGCCCCAGCATTTT. It specifies CASSYYSTNQPQHF.

This clonotype has at least ten counts. The library was built for alpha chains, so this beta chain is an off-target read and its size means little. The chain carries TRBV5-8 and TRBJ2-5; tentatively, D is TRBD2 (5 bases). V was cut by 0 bases and J by 4 bases, with 13 bases left in between. The CDR3 loop spans 15 amino acids. CDR1 and CDR2 from the germline V gene are SGHTS and YDEGEE. In DNA, the CDR3 is TGTGCCAGCAGCTTGGTGGCCGGGATGGGAGAGACCCAGTACTTC. This sequence encodes CASSLVAGMGETQYF.

This clonotype is medium-sized within its sample. The library was designed around alpha chains, so this beta chain is a stray read whose abundance carries little weight. The CDR3 bases are TGTGCCAGCAGTTTAGGGGGCAATGAGCAGTTCTTC. It specifies CASSLGGNEQFF. The chain couples TRBV27 to TRBJ2-1, with D perhaps TRBD1 or TRBD2 (5 bases each). The V gene's germline CDR1 is MNHEY and CDR2 SMNVEV (reference sequence). The CDR3 loop spans 12 amino acids. Trimming cost V 2 bases and J 6 bases, with 5 bases left between them.

This clonotype was observed many times. This beta chain is a stray sequence in a library constructed for alpha chains; its clone size is not meaningful. This chain joins TRBV5-8 and TRBJ2-6, with 7 bases fitting TRBD2. CDR3 length equals 17 residues. CDR1 and CDR2 from the germline V gene are SGHTS and YDEGEE. V lost 4 bases and J lost 0; bases outside the gene matches: 7. CDR3 in amino acids: CASSQRGRGSGANVLTF. The CDR3 coding sequence is TGTGCCAGCAGCCAACGTGGGAGGGGCTCTGGGGCCAACGTCCTGACTTTC.

This clonotype has at least ten counts. Within a library made for alpha chains, this beta chain is off target, and its count is uninformative. V usage is TRBV2 and J usage is TRBJ2-7, with 11 bases aligning to TRBD2. CDR3 length: 16 amino acids. Germline CDR1 and CDR2: SNHLY and FYNNEI. With 3 bases clipped from V and 6 bases from J, the junction kept 10 bases outside the gene matches. The CDR3 DNA follows: TGTGCCAGCAGTGATCCCTATAGCGGGAGGGGAGTCGAGCAGTACTTC. Translating it yields CASSDPYSGRGVEQYF.

This clonotype has a count of ten or more. The library was prepared for alpha chains; this beta chain is a stray read, so its frequency means little. CDR3 amino acids: CSVDNRGHGYTF. CDR3 in DNA: TGCAGCGTTGATAACAGGGGCCATGGCTACACCTTC. The V gene is TRBV29-1, the J gene TRBJ1-2, with 7 bases fitting TRBD1. This CDR3 is built from 12 residues. J lost 6 bases, V lost 3 bases, and 4 bases had no gene match. CDR1 is SQVTM and CDR2 is ANQGSEA in the germline V gene.

This clonotype was seen repeatedly, ten times or more. With the library built for alpha chains, this beta chain is off target and its frequency is not meaningful. The chain employs TRBV29-1 and TRBJ1-5; D unresolved. Trimming removed 4 bases at V and 5 bases at J, with 15 bases between. The CDR3 runs 14 residues. Germline lookup yields CDR1 SQVTM and CDR2 ANQGSEA. The CDR3 DNA is TGCAGCGTTGGCCAGGCAGGTTTAGATCAGCCCCAGCATTTT. Amino acids: CSVGQAGLDQPQHF.

At least ten counts were recorded for this clonotype. The library was designed around alpha chains, so this beta chain is a stray read whose abundance carries little weight. This chain joins TRBV3-1 and TRBJ1-4; TRBD1 is a possible D gene (5 bases). Germline-derived CDR1 and CDR2 are LGHDT and YNNKEL (reference sequence). The CDR3 has 16 amino acids. V lost 0 bases, J lost 7 bases, and 15 bases lay in between. CDR3 residues: CASSQDSAGHSEKLFF. The CDR3 DNA follows: TGTGCCAGCAGCCAAGATAGCGCAGGGCATAGTGAAAAACTGTTTTTT. The full variable domain, rest sourced from reference TRBV3-1 and TRBJ1-4, is DTAVSQTPKYLVTQMGNDKSIKCEQNLGHDTMYWYKQDSKKFLKIMFSYNNKELIINETVPNRFSPKSPDKAHLNLHINSLELGDSAVYFCASSQDSAGHSEKLFFGSGTQLSVL.

This clonotype was counted ten times or more. This beta chain is off target for a library built for alpha chains, so its abundance means little. CDR3 loop: CASSQDVGQGKTQYF. CDR3 coding DNA: TGCGCCAGCAGCCAAGATGTAGGACAGGGAAAGACCCAGTACTTC. The chain recombines TRBV4-1 with TRBJ2-5, with 8 bases lining up with TRBD1. J lost 6 bases, V lost 0 bases, and 6 bases had no gene match. Germline CDR1 reads MGHRA; CDR2 reads YSYEKL. This CDR3 region has 15 residues.

In its sample, this clonotype is medium-sized. This beta chain came through as a stray read in a library set up for alpha chains, and its size says little. The chain is built from TRBV19 and TRBJ2-1; 8 bases map to TRBD2. The germline gives CDR1 LNHDA, CDR2 SQIVND (reference sequence). V gave up 9 bases and J gave up 9 bases; unmatched junction bases: 10. This CDR3 comprises 13 residues. This chain's CDR3 is CASRGGSALEQFF. The CDR3 DNA is TGTGCCAGCCGGGGGGGATCGGCCCTTGAGCAGTTCTTC.

This clonotype appeared many times. Being off target in a library aimed at alpha chains, this beta chain has a size of little meaning. The chain has TRBV5-1 and TRBJ2-7; no firm D call. The CDR3 length is 14 residues. Germline V lookup: CDR1 SGHRS, CDR2 YFSETQ. The ends were cut back, 4 bases at V and 3 bases at J, with 14 bases in the middle. The CDR3: CASSPAPQIYEQYF. The CDR3, as DNA: TGCGCCAGCAGCCCGGCCCCACAGATCTACGAGCAGTACTTC.